This T cell receptor (beta chain) was sequenced during a study of blood T cells in healthy people across ages. Study outcomes and limitations: PBMCs went unsorted, and a conclusive naive versus antigen-experienced comparison was therefore prevented. When set beside aged donors, long-lived donors presented more naive CD4+ cells and higher diversity.

This clonotype was seen repeatedly, ten times or more. Antigen specificity is unknown. A second PCR of about 7 to 11 cycles used a sample-barcoded 5' primer and a J-beta primer mix. Per-sample output comprised a minimum of 2.5 million paired-end reads containing CDR3. TCRdb itself ran the 5' RACE reads through MiXCR, one entry per CDR3 protein. The sample lists around 580,000 distinct CDR3 sequences, less than 60% occurring once. Germline CDR1 and CDR2: SGHTA and FQGNSA. The CDR3 runs to 14 residues. The V and J ends lost 1 base and 0 bases respectively, with 7 bases between them. Sequencing used blood. V usage is TRBV7-2 and J usage is TRBJ2-7; D gene unclear. The receptor was isolated from a man of 80 years or more in good health. The CDR3, as DNA: TGTGCCAGCAGCTTAGTCGGCAGCTCCTACGAGCAGTACTTC. It yields the protein CASSLVGSSYEQYF.